The 2 T cell receptor beta chains in this list originate from one sample, sequenced in a study of CD8+CD57+ T cells in acquired aplastic anemia. TCR beta VDJ and CDR3 were profiled, and genomic DNA was the template. One entry per CDR3 protein results from TCRdb running MiXCR on the reads. The sample includes approximately 200,000 distinct CDR3 sequences, around three fifths of them seen just once. The sample taken for sequencing was sorted CD4+, CD8+, or CD8+CD57+ T cells (not recorded which) from PBMCs. These receptors were taken from a human donor with severe aplastic anemia or a healthy control (not recorded which).

The rearrangement joins TRBV7-3 to TRBJ2-7; 8 nucleotides agree with TRBD2. The CDR3 has 14 residues. From germline, CDR1 is SGHTA and CDR2 FQGTGA. V dropped 5 bases and J dropped 6; count of bases not matched to a gene: 9. The CDR3 sequence is CASSPFARGGEQYF. The DNA for the CDR3 is TGTGCCAGCAGCCCATTTGCTCGGGGGGGCGAGCAGTACTTC.

The chain employs TRBV2 and TRBJ1-5, with D hard to call. The CDR3 is 13 residues long. The germline V gene encodes CDR1 SNHLY and CDR2 FYNNEI. The V and J ends lost 5 bases and 7 bases respectively, with 12 bases between them. Here the CDR3 DNA reads TGTGCCAGCAGTCCCGGTCTTTGGCAGCCCCAGCATTTT. Protein product: CASSPGLWQPQHF.